Sequencing of this T cell receptor beta chain was carried out in a study of T-cell reconstitution after alpha-beta-depleted transplantation in children. Preparation of the TCRbeta library was carried out with unique molecular identifiers. TCRdb itself ran the PCR reads through MiXCR, one entry per CDR3 protein. Of around 600,000 distinct CDR3 sequences in the sample, roughly a tenth were seen once. Trimming removed 5 bases from V and 2 bases from J; junction bases left unmatched: 10. The CDR3 spans 16 residues. Germline V CDR1 and CDR2: SGHAT, FQDESV (reference sequence). The sequence was collected from a human donor who donated a stem cell graft to a child with acute myeloid leukemia. This chain connects TRBV11-1 to TRBJ2-3; 7 bases are a match to TRBD2. Sequenced material: PBMCs from the stem cell graft donor, taken from the stem cell graft. The CDR3 here is CASSPLARLATDTQYF. In nucleotides, the CDR3 is TGTGCCAGCAGCCCTTTAGCACGACTAGCCACAGATACGCAGTATTTT.